One sample yielded the 30 T cell receptor beta chains listed below, sequenced in a study of memory CD4+ T cells and cytomegalovirus serostatus. The sort gate was single viable CD3+CD4+CD8-CD45RO+ cells for memory CD4+ T cells. Measured with immunoSEQ multiplex PCR; TCRdb has only the in-frame clones, and not every one. The table records more than 55,000 clones, roughly 80% of them present only once. The sample was memory CD4+ T cells from blood. The receptor set was obtained from an adult in good health and CMV-seronegative.

The chain carries TRBV11-3 and TRBJ2-5; D is uncertain. Germline CDR1 reads SGHNT; CDR2 reads YENEEA. V lost 5 bases and J 5 bases, leaving 12 bases between the germline ends. The CDR3 is made up of 13 amino acids. Written as DNA, the CDR3 is TGTGCCAGCAGCCAGAACCTAGGGGAGACCCAGTACTTC. This gives the protein CASSQNLGETQYF.

This clone was counted once. The rearrangement joins TRBV15 to TRBJ2-5; 7 bases line up with TRBD2. After removal of 0 bases from V and 2 bases from J, the junction contained 15 bases not matched to a gene. The CDR3 runs 19 residues. Germline V gene lookup returns CDR1 LNHNV and CDR2 YYDKDF (reference sequence). CDR3 bases: TGTGCCACCAGCAGAGATCTAGTCGTTAGCGGGCGCCAACAAGAGACCCAGTACTTC. Protein: CATSRDLVVSGRQQETQYF. The full variable domain, completed using reference TRBV15 and TRBJ2-5, is DAMVIQNPRYQVTQFGKPVTLSCSQTLNHNVMYWYQQKSSQAPKLLFHYYDKDFNNEADTPDNFQSRRPNTSFCFLDIRSPGLGDTAMYLCATSRDLVVSGRQQETQYFGPGTRLLVL.

This chain links TRBV5-1 with TRBJ2-7; 10 bases line up with TRBD2. The CDR3 contains 15 residues. The germline CDR1 and CDR2 sequences are SGHRS and YFSETQ. V trimming: 4 bases; J trimming: 3 bases; junction bases outside the gene matches: 7. CDR3 bases: TGCGCCAGCAGCCCAGGACTAGCGGCTGGCTACGAGCAGTACTTC. It specifies CASSPGLAAGYEQYF.

The rearrangement links TRBV7-8 to TRBJ2-3; D not resolved. V was cut by 6 bases and J by 1 base, with 8 bases left in between. The CDR3 extends over 13 amino acids. CDR1 SGHVS and CDR2 FQNEAQ come from the germline V gene. CDR3 bases: TGTGCCAGCAGGAGGACCCGCACAGATACGCAGTATTTT. It specifies CASRRTRTDTQYF.

The chain has TRBV11-2 and TRBJ1-5, with 8 nucleotides matching TRBD1. The V segment lost 6 bases and the J segment 3 bases; nucleotides outside the gene matches: 4. The CDR3 contains 14 residues. In germline, CDR1 is SGHAT, CDR2 FQNNGV. The CDR3 loop is CASSTGGSNQPQHF. The CDR3 bases are TGTGCCAGCAGTACAGGGGGATCCAATCAGCCCCAGCATTTT.

The chain links TRBV7-9 to TRBJ2-7, with unresolved D. CDR3 length equals 11 residues. The germline gives CDR1 SEHNR, CDR2 FQNEAQ (reference sequence). The V and J ends lost 6 bases and 3 bases respectively, with 6 bases between them. The CDR3 DNA is TGTGCCAGCAGTCCTCTCTACGAGCAGTACTTC. It specifies CASSPLYEQYF.

The rearrangement links TRBV4-1 to TRBJ1-1, with a tentative D call TRBD1 (5 bases). This CDR3 region has 14 residues. CDR1 and CDR2 from the germline V gene are MGHRA and YSYEKL. The V end lost 6 bases, the J end lost 1 base, and 12 bases lay between the germline ends. CDR3 sequence (DNA): TGCGCCAGCAGGGGGACTCTCAAGAACACTGAAGCTTTCTTT. It translates to CASRGTLKNTEAFF.

The V call is TRBV6-1, the J call TRBJ1-5, with D possibly being TRBD1 (5 bases). Trimming cost V 6 bases and J 4 bases, with 13 bases left between them. The CDR3 contains 14 residues. Germline-derived CDR1 and CDR2 are MNHNS and SASEGT. The CDR3, as DNA: TGTGCCAGCAGACCAAGCGGGGGTAATCAGCCCCAGCATTTT. Protein: CASRPSGGNQPQHF.

This clone has a handful of counts. The chain uses TRBV11-3 and TRBJ2-1, with TRBD2 matching over 7 bases. Trimming at V came to 4 bases and at J to 5 bases, leaving 11 bases not matched to a gene. Germline-derived CDR1 and CDR2 are SGHNT and YENEEA. CDR3 length: 16 amino acids. CDR3 sequence (DNA): TGTGCCAGCAGCTCATGGGAGGGTTGGGGGAACAATGAGCAGTTCTTC. Protein sequence: CASSSWEGWGNNEQFF.

The chain employs TRBV6-5 and TRBJ2-1; weak D call: TRBD1 (6 bases). The CDR3 has 12 residues. Trimming took off 6 bases at V and 4 bases at J, with 7 bases between the two ends. The germline V gene encodes CDR1 MNHEY and CDR2 SVGAGI. CDR3 DNA: TGTGCCAGCAGAGGACAGTACAATGAGCAGTTCTTC. Translating it yields CASRGQYNEQFF.

In this sample, this clone turned up once. This rearrangement joins TRBV18 to TRBJ1-2, with D possibly being TRBD1 (5 bases). V lost 3 bases and J lost 9, with 17 bases in between. Germline V gives CDR1 KGHSH, CDR2 LQKENI. The CDR3 loop spans 14 amino acids. The CDR3: CASSPQWQGGSYTF. The CDR3 nucleotides read TGTGCCAGCTCACCGCAATGGCAGGGAGGTAGCTACACCTTC.

This clone has only one observation. The J gene is TRBJ2-3, the V gene TRBV5-1; 11 bases align to TRBD2. The CDR3 extends over 17 amino acids. V dropped 4 bases and J dropped 5; count of bases not matched to a gene: 12. Germline lookup yields CDR1 SGHRS and CDR2 YFSETQ. The CDR3 nucleotides are TGCGCCAGCAGCCTGGTGCGGACAGGACTAGCGGGAGATACGCAGTATTTT. It codes for CASSLVRTGLAGDTQYF.

The chain combines TRBV7-3 with TRBJ2-1; TRBD2 agrees at 8 bases. This CDR3 has 15 amino acids. Germline-derived CDR1 and CDR2 are SGHTA and FQGTGA. V trimming: 4 bases; J trimming: 4 bases; junction bases outside the gene matches: 6. This chain's CDR3 is CASSSGLAGYNEQFF. In DNA form, the CDR3 reads TGTGCCAGCAGCTCAGGACTAGCCGGGTACAATGAGCAGTTCTTC.

The chain recombines TRBV7-3 with TRBJ2-1; 8 bases are shared with TRBD1. V gave up 5 bases and J gave up 5 bases; unmatched junction bases: 2. The germline V gene encodes CDR1 SGHTA and CDR2 FQGTGA. CDR3 length: 13 residues. The CDR3 nucleotides read TGTGCCAGCAGCGCGGACAGGGACAATGAGCAGTTCTTC. Protein product: CASSADRDNEQFF.

This clone was detected once. The chain is built from TRBV7-9 and TRBJ2-5, with a tentative D call TRBD2 (5 bases). The CDR3 is 14 amino acids. V lost 1 base and J 3 bases, leaving 9 bases between the germline ends. CDR1 and CDR2 from the germline V gene are SEHNR and FQNEAQ (reference sequence). The CDR3 DNA reads as TGTGCCAGCAGCTTAGTAGTGGGAGAAGAGACCCAGTACTTC. It codes for CASSLVVGEETQYF. The full variable domain, rest sourced from reference TRBV7-9 and TRBJ2-5, is DTGVSQNPRHKITKRGQNVTFRCDPISEHNRLYWYRQTLGQGPEFLTYFQNEAQLEKSRLLSDRFSAERPKGSFSTLEIQRTEQGDSAMYLCASSLVVGEETQYFGPGTRLLVL.

The V and J genes are TRBV4-2 and TRBJ2-4, with D hard to call. V was shortened by 1 base and J by 2 bases, with 18 bases between the two germline ends. Germline CDR1 and CDR2: LGHNA and YNFKEQ. This CDR3 is built from 18 residues. The CDR3 here is CASSQGSGGNSPKNIQYF. The CDR3 nucleotides read TGTGCCAGCAGCCAAGGAAGTGGTGGTAATAGCCCCAAAAACATTCAGTACTTC.

This clone was recorded a few times. This chain connects TRBV27 to TRBJ1-1, with a weak D call TRBD1 (5 bases). The CDR3 sequence is 12 residues long. Germline V lookup: CDR1 MNHEY, CDR2 SMNVEV (reference sequence). V gave up 4 bases and J gave up 10 bases, with 13 bases separating them. The CDR3 coding sequence is TGTGCCAGCAGTTCCACCGCCGGGGGAGCTTTCTTT. Encoded protein: CASSSTAGGAFF.

This chain joins TRBV2 and TRBJ1-5; possibly TRBD1 for D (5 bases). CDR1 SNHLY and CDR2 FYNNEI come from the germline V gene. This CDR3 spans 13 amino acids. Trimming left V 6 bases short and J 3 bases short, with 9 bases between. The CDR3 nucleotides read TGTGCCAGCAGGGGGACTCCCAATCAGCCCCAGCATTTT. Protein sequence: CASRGTPNQPQHF. The full variable domain, in which reference TRBV2 and TRBJ1-5 provide the parts outside the CDR3, is EPEVTQTPSHQVTQMGQEVILRCVPISNHLYFYWYRQILGQKVEFLVSFYNNEISEKSEIFDDQFSVERPDGSNFTLKIRSTKLEDSAMYFCASRGTPNQPQHFGDGTRLSIL.

The genes are TRBV27 and TRBJ2-7; 8 positions match TRBD1. The V gene's germline CDR1 is MNHEY and CDR2 SMNVEV (reference sequence). With 1 base clipped from V and 3 bases from J, the junction kept 5 bases outside the gene matches. CDR3 length: 15 residues. The CDR3 here is CASSLWGQDIYEQYF. The CDR3 DNA follows: TGTGCCAGCAGTTTATGGGGACAGGATATCTACGAGCAGTACTTC.

The chain has TRBV6-1 and TRBJ1-5; D ambiguous. Trimming took 7 bases from V and 7 from J, leaving 14 bases between them. The CDR3 has 13 residues. The germline V gene has CDR1 MNHNS and CDR2 SASEGT. CDR3 sequence reads: CASIRAPYQPQHF. The CDR3 DNA sequence: TGTGCCAGCATTAGGGCCCCGTACCAGCCCCAGCATTTT.

This clone was detected only a few times. V gene TRBV4-2 combines with J gene TRBJ1-5; possible D gene TRBD1, 6 bases. The germline V and J ends were trimmed by 4 bases and 4 bases, with 11 bases remaining between them. This CDR3 is 14 amino acids long. In germline, CDR1 is LGHNA, CDR2 YNFKEQ. The CDR3 bases are TGTGCCAGCAGCCTAGGGACACTTAATCAGCCCCAGCATTTT. This encodes CASSLGTLNQPQHF.

The CDR3 nucleotides read TGTGCCAGCAGCCCCAGGGGTAGCACTGAAGCTTTCTTT. Protein sequence: CASSPRGSTEAFF. The chain uses TRBV6-6 and TRBJ1-1; perhaps TRBD1 as D (6 bases). V lost 6 bases to trimming and J lost 4 bases, with 12 bases between them. The CDR3 length is 13 residues. From germline, CDR1 is MNHNY and CDR2 SVGAGI (reference sequence).

The rearrangement joins TRBV7-9 to TRBJ1-5, with 10 nucleotides matching TRBD1. CDR3 size: 16 residues. Germline lookup yields CDR1 SEHNR and CDR2 FQNEAQ (reference sequence). V shed 1 base, J shed 7 bases, and the junction held 7 bases outside the gene matches. The CDR3 here is CASSLGDRGLEQPQHF. CDR3 coding DNA: TGTGCCAGCAGCTTAGGTGACAGGGGGCTAGAGCAGCCCCAGCATTTT. Together with reference TRBV7-9 and TRBJ1-5, the CDR3 gives the full variable domain: DTGVSQNPRHKITKRGQNVTFRCDPISEHNRLYWYRQTLGQGPEFLTYFQNEAQLEKSRLLSDRFSAERPKGSFSTLEIQRTEQGDSAMYLCASSLGDRGLEQPQHFGDGTRLSIL.

The sample holds a few counts of this clone. The CDR3 sequence is CASSSKNRDRNTEAFF. The CDR3 DNA reads as TGTGCCAGTAGTTCTAAAAACCGGGACAGGAACACTGAAGCTTTCTTT. The chain recombines TRBV19 with TRBJ1-1; TRBD1 aligns across 7 bases. Germline lookup yields CDR1 LNHDA and CDR2 SQIVND (reference sequence). The CDR3 covers 16 residues. V lost 5 bases to trimming and J lost 1 base; unmatched junction nucleotides: 10.

V gene TRBV11-2 combines with J gene TRBJ1-1; 9 bases line up with TRBD1. The CDR3 contains 15 residues. V shed 0 bases, J shed 11 bases, and the junction held 10 bases outside the gene matches. Germline CDR1 is SGHAT and CDR2 is FQNNGV. The CDR3: CASSLDWLAGQGAFF. The CDR3 bases are TGTGCCAGCAGCTTAGATTGGTTGGCAGGACAGGGGGCTTTCTTT.

The chain combines TRBV12-2 with TRBJ1-4; the table assigns TRBD1, which was not confirmed against the DNA. TRBV12-2 is a listed pseudogene. The CDR3 consists of 15 residues. CDR3: CASRPRTATNEKLFF. CDR3 DNA: TGTGCAAGTCGCCCACGGACAGCAACTAATGAAAAACTGTTTTTT.

The chain has TRBV30 and TRBJ2-3; tentative D call: TRBD2 (6 bases). V was pared by 3 bases and J by 0 bases, with 10 bases between. The CDR3 has 14 residues. CDR1 is GTSNPN, CDR2 SVGIG, per germline (reference sequence). The CDR3: CAWREGWSTDTQYF. CDR3 coding DNA: TGTGCCTGGAGGGAGGGATGGAGCACAGATACGCAGTATTTT.

The J gene is TRBJ2-2, the V gene TRBV19, with no clear D. This CDR3 has 18 residues. Between the trimmed V and J ends, which lost 5 bases and 1 base, there was a span of 20 bases. The germline gives CDR1 LNHDA, CDR2 SQIVND (reference sequence). For the CDR3, the DNA is TGTGCCAGTAGTTATATTGATTTTGGAGATGGGAACACCGGGGAGCTGTTTTTT. Translated, it gives CASSYIDFGDGNTGELFF.

This chain links TRBV4-2 with TRBJ1-2, with D possibly TRBD1 on 6 matching bases. The CDR3 is 15 amino acids. Germline loops: CDR1 LGHNA, CDR2 YNFKEQ. V gave up 0 bases and J gave up 3 bases, with 11 bases separating them. The CDR3 region has the DNA TGTGCCAGCAGCCAAGATGAGGGGGGCGACTATGGCTACACCTTC. Its protein product is CASSQDEGGDYGYTF.

CDR3 protein: CASSVARAVGAGELFF. As DNA, the CDR3 is TGTGCCAGCAGCGTTGCCCGGGCGGTAGGGGCCGGGGAGCTGTTTTTT. The chain has TRBV9 and TRBJ2-2, with a possible D match to TRBD1 (5 bases). CDR3 length equals 16 residues. Germline lookup yields CDR1 SGDLS and CDR2 YYNGEE. Deletions cut 2 bases from V and 6 bases from J, with 17 bases between.